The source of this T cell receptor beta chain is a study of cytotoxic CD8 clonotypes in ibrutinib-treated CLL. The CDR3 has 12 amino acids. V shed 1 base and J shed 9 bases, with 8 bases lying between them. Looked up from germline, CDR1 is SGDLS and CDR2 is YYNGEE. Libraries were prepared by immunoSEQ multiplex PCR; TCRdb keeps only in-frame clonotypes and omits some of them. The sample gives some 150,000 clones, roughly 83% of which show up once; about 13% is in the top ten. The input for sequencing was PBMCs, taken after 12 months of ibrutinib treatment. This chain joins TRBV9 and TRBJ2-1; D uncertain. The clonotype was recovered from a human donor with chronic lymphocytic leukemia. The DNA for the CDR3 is TGTGCCAGCAGCGTATTTGGCCCTGAGCAGTTCTTC. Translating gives CASSVFGPEQFF. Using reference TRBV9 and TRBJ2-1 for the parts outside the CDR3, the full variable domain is DSGVTQTPKHLITATGQRVTLRCSPRSGDLSVYWYQQSLDQGLQFLIQYYNGEERAKGNILERFSAQQFPDLHSELNLSSLELGDSALYFCASSVFGPEQFFGPGTRLTVL.